This T cell receptor beta chain derives from a study of response to subunit inactivated influenza vaccine. This CDR3 is 10 amino acids long. The germline V and J ends were trimmed by 7 bases and 8 bases, with 11 bases remaining between them. Germline V CDR1 and CDR2: DFQATT, SNEGSKA (reference sequence). From the RT-PCR reads, TCRdb called clonotypes with MiXCR, one entry per CDR3 protein. The sample shows around 850,000 distinct CDR3 sequences, about 18% of them seen only once. Points from the study as a whole: With each seasonal influenza vaccination, the authors suggested, few new T cells are recruited.

In this sample, this clonotype turned up a few times. The antigen is unknown. This TCR was sampled from a man between 45 and 60 years old who received an inactivated influenza vaccine. This material consisted of PBMCs from blood, taken about 5 days after vaccination. The chain recombines TRBV20-1 with TRBJ1-2; a possible D gene is TRBD1 (5 bases). Written as DNA, the CDR3 is TGCAGTGTTGGACACCCCGGCTACACCTTC. Translated: CSVGHPGYTF.